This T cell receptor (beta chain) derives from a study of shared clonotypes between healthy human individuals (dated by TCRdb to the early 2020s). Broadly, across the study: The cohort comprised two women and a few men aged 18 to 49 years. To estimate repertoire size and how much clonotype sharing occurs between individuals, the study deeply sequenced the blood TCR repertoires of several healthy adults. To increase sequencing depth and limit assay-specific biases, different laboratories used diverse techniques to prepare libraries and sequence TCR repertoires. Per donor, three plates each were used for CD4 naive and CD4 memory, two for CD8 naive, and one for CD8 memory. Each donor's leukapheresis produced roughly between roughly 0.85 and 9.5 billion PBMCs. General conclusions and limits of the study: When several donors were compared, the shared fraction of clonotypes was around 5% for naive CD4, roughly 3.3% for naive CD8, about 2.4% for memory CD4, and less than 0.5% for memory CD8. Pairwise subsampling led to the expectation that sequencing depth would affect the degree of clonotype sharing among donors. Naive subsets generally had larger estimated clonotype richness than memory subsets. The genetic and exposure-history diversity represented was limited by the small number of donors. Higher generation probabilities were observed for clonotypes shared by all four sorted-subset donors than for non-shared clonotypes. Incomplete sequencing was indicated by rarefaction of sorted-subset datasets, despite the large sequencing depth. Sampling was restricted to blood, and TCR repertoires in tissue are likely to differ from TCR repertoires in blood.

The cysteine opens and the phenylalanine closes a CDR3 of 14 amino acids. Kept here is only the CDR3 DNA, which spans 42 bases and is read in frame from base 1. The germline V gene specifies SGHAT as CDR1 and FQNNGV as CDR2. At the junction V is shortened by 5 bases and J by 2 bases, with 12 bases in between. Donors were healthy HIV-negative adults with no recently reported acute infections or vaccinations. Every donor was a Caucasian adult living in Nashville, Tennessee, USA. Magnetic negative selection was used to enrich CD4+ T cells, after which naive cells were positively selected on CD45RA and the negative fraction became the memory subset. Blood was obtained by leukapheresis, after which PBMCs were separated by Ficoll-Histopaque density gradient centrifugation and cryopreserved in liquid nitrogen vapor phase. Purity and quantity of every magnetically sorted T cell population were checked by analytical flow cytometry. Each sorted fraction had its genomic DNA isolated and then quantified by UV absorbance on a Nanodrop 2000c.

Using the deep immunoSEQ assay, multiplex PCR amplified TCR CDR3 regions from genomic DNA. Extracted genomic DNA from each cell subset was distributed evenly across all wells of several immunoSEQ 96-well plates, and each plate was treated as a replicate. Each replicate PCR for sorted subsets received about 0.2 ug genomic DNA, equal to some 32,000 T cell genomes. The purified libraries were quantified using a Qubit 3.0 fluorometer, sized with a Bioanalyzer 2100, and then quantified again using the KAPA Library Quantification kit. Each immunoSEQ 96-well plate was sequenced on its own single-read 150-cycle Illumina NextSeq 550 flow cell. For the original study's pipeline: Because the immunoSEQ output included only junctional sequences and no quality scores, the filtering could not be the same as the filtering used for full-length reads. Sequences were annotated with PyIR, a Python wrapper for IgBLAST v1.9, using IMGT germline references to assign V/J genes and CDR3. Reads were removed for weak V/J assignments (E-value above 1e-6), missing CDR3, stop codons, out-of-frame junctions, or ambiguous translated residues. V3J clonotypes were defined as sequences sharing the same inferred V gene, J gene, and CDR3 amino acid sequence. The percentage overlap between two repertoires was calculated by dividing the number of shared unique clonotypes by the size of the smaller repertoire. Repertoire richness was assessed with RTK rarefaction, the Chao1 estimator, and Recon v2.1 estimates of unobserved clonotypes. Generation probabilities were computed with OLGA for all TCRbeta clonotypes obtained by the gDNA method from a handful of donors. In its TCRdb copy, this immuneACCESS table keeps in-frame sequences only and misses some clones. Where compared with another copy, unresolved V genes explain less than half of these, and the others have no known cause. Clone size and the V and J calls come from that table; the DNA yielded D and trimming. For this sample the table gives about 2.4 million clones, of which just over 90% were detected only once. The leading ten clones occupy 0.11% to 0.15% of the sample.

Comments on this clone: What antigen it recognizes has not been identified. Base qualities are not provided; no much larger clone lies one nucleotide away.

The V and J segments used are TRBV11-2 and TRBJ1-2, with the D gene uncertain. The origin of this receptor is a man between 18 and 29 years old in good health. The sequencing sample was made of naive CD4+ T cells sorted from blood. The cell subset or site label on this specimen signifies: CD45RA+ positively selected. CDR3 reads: CASSRTGANYGYTF. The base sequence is TGTGCCAGCAGCCGAACGGGCGCAAACTATGGCTACACCTTC.